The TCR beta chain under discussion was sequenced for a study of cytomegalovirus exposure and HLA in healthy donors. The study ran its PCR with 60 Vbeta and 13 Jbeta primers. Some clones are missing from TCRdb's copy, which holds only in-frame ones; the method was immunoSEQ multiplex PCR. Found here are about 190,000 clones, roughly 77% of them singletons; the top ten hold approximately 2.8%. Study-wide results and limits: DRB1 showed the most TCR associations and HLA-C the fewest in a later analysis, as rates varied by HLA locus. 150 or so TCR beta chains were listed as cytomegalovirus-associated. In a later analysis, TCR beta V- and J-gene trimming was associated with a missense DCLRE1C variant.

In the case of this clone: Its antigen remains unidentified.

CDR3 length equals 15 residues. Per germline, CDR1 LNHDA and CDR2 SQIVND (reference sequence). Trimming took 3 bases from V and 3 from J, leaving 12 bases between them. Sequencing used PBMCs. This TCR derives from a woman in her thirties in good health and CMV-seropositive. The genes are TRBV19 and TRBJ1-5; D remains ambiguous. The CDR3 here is CASSIASGSNQPQHF. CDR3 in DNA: TGTGCCAGTAGTATTGCATCGGGGTCCAATCAGCCCCAGCATTTT.